This TCR beta chain was obtained from a study of blood T cell repertoires in COVID-19. Whole-study context: Samples of COVID-19 (acute and convalescent) were obtained from the United States, Italy and Spain. T cells, B-cell-depleted T cells, or PBMCs provided the cDNA or gDNA that served as material.

Methods used by the authors: Estimated nucleated cell counts came from reference gene primer amplification. Repertoires were generated with immunoSEQ multiplex PCR, while TCRdb's copy carries only in-frame clones and drops some. D and trimming were read from the DNA, whereas the V and J calls and clone size are those reported in that table. The data contain some 250,000 clones, approximately 80% of them seen just once; the ten biggest clones take up around 26%. CDR3 size: 12 residues. V lost 6 bases and J lost 0, with 6 bases in between. This TCR was recovered from a man aged 35 to 55 with acute or convalescent COVID-19. Sequenced sample: peripheral blood. The chain couples TRBV12-3 or TRBV12-4 to TRBJ2-7; weak D call: TRBD2 (6 bases). DNA of the CDR3: TGTGCCAGCAGGGAGGGCTCCTACGAGCAGTACTTC. It translates to CASREGSYEQYF.